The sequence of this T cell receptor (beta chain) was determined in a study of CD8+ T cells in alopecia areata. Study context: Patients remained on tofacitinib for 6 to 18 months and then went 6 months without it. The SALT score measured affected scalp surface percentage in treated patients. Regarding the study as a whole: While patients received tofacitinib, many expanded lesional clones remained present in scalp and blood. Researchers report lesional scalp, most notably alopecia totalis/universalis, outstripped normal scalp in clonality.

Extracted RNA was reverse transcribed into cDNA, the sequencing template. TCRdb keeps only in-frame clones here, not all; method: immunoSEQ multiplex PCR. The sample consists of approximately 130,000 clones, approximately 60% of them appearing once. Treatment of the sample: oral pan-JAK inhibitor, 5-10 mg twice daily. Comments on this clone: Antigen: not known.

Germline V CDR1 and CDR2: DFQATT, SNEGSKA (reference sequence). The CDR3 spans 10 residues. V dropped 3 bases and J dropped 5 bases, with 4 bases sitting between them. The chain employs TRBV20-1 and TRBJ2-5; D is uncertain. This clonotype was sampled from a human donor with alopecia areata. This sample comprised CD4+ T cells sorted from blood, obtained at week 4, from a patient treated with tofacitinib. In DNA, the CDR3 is TGCAGTGCTAGGTGGGAGACCCAGTACTTC. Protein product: CSARWETQYF.